Shown below are 7 T cell receptor beta chains from a single sample sequenced in a study of OX40 agonist ivuxolimab in advanced cancers. The data were produced by immunoSEQ multiplex PCR, yet TCRdb's version contains in-frame clones alone and is incomplete. The data hold roughly 100,000 clones, with over 75% observed a single time. The sequencing used CD4+ or CD8+ T cells sorted from blood, collected in a trial of the OX40 agonist ivuxolimab. Receptor source: an adult with an advanced solid tumor such as melanoma, head and neck, liver or kidney cancer.

V and J are TRBV18 and TRBJ1-5; D gene uncertain. The CDR3 runs to 15 residues. Germline V gives CDR1 KGHSH, CDR2 LQKENI. The V and J ends lost 3 bases and 7 bases respectively, with 16 bases between them. CDR3 sequence reads: CASSPLGRAAQPQHF. In DNA form, the CDR3 reads TGTGCCAGCTCACCCCTCGGACGGGCAGCCCAGCCCCAGCATTTT.

The chain links TRBV28 to TRBJ1-6; 9 bases align to TRBD1. Germline V lookup: CDR1 MDHEN, CDR2 SYDVKM. V lost 6 bases to trimming and J lost 7 bases; unmatched junction nucleotides: 10. The CDR3 length is 16 residues. The CDR3 loop is CASSPAGTGINSPLHF. The CDR3 region has the DNA TGTGCCAGCAGCCCGGCCGGGACAGGGATAAATTCACCCCTCCACTTT.

This chain links TRBV30 with TRBJ1-5, with TRBD1 as a possible D gene (6 bases). V lost 2 bases, J lost 4 bases, and 6 bases lay in between. Germline V gene lookup returns CDR1 GTSNPN and CDR2 SVGIG (reference sequence). The CDR3 length is 12 residues. The CDR3, as DNA: TGTGCCTGGAGTAGGGGGAATCAGCCCCAGCATTTT. Encoded protein: CAWSRGNQPQHF.

The V and J genes are TRBV7-9 and TRBJ2-3; a possible D gene is TRBD2 (6 bases). This CDR3 contains 14 residues. Germline V gene data show CDR1 as SEHNR and CDR2 as FQNEAQ (reference sequence). Trimming took 3 bases from V and 2 from J, leaving 9 bases between them. CDR3 bases: TGTGCCAGCAGCTTGCGGGATTCCACAGATACGCAGTATTTT. Its translation: CASSLRDSTDTQYF. The whole variable domain, remainder taken from reference TRBV7-9 and TRBJ2-3, is DTGVSQNPRHKITKRGQNVTFRCDPISEHNRLYWYRQTLGQGPEFLTYFQNEAQLEKSRLLSDRFSAERPKGSFSTLEIQRTEQGDSAMYLCASSLRDSTDTQYFGPGTRLTVL.

The J gene is TRBJ1-1, the V gene TRBV7-2; TRBD1 is a possible D gene (6 bases). Germline V gene data show CDR1 as SGHTA and CDR2 as FQGNSA. V lost 2 bases and J lost 5, with 12 bases in between. The CDR3 covers 14 residues. Here the CDR3 reads CASSLRQADTEAFF. The CDR3 bases are TGTGCCAGCAGCTTAAGACAGGCGGATACTGAAGCTTTCTTT.

In DNA, the CDR3 is TGTGCCAGCAGCCGAGAAGGACAGGGCGGCGAGCAGTACTTC. Its protein is CASSREGQGGEQYF. V usage is TRBV7-9 and J usage is TRBJ2-7, with TRBD1 identical over 8 bases. The CDR3 is 14 amino acids. CDR1 and CDR2 from the germline V gene are SEHNR and FQNEAQ (reference sequence). J was trimmed by 6 bases and V by 5 bases; bases with no gene match: 9.

This sequence joins TRBV7-2 and TRBJ2-2; D gene unclear. With 3 bases removed from V and 1 base from J, the gap between germline ends came to 9 bases. Germline loops: CDR1 SGHTA, CDR2 FQGNSA. The CDR3 contains 15 residues. The CDR3 sequence is CASSFISGNTGELFF. The CDR3 DNA is TGTGCCAGCAGCTTTATCTCGGGGAACACCGGGGAGCTGTTTTTT.